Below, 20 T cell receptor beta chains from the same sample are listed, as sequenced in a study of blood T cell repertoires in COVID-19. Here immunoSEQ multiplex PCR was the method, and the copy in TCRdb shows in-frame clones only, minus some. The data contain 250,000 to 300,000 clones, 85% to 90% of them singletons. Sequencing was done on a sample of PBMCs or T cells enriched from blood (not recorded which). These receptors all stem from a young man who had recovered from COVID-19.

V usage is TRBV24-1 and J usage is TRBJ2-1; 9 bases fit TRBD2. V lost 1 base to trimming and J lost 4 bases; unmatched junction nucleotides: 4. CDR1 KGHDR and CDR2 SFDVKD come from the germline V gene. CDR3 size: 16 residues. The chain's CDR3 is CATSDFASGRYNEQFF. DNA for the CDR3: TGTGCCACCAGTGATTTTGCAAGCGGGAGGTACAATGAGCAGTTCTTC.

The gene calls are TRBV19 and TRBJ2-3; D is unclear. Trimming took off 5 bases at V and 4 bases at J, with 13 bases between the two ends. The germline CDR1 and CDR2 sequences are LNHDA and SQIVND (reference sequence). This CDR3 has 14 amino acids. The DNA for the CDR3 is TGTGCCAGTAGTTCTGTAGGAGAGGCAGATACGCAGTATTTT. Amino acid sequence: CASSSVGEADTQYF. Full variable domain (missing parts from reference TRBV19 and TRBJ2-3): DGGITQSPKYLFRKEGQNVTLSCEQNLNHDAMYWYRQDPGQGLRLIYYSQIVNDFQKGDIAEGYSVSREKKESFPLTVTSAQKNPTAFYLCASSSVGEADTQYFGPGTRLTVL.

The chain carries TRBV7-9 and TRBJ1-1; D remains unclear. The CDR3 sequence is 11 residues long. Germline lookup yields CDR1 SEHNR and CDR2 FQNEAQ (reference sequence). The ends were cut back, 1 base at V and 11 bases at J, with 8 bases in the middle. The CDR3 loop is CASSLVEAAFF. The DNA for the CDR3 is TGTGCCAGCAGCTTAGTCGAAGCGGCTTTCTTT.

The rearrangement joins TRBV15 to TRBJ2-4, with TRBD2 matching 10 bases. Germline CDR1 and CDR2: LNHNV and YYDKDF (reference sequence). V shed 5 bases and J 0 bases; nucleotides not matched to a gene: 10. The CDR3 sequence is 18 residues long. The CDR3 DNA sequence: TGTGCCACCAGCGGACTAGCGGCACCCGATTTAGCCAAAAACATTCAGTACTTC. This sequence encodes CATSGLAAPDLAKNIQYF.

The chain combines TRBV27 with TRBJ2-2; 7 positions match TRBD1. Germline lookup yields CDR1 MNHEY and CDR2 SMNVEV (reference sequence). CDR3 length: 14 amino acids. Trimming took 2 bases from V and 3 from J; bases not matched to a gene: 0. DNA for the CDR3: TGTGCCAGCAGTTTAGGGACAGACACCGGGGAGCTGTTTTTT. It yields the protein CASSLGTDTGELFF.

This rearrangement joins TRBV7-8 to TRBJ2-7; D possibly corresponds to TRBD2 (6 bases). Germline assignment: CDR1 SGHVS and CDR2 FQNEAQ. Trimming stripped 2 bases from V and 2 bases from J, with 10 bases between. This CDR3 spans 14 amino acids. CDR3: CASSLPGLPYEQYF. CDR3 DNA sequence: TGTGCCAGCAGCTTACCGGGACTTCCCTACGAGCAGTACTTC.

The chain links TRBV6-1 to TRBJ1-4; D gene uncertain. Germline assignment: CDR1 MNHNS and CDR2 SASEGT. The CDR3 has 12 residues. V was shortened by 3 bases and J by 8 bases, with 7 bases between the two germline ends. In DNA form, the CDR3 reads TGTGCCAGCAGTGATCAACAGGAAAAACTGTTTTTT. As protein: CASSDQQEKLFF.

CDR3 region: CASSPTGLWGYTF. In nucleotides, the CDR3 is TGTGCCAGCAGCCCGACAGGCCTATGGGGCTACACCTTC. The chain combines TRBV3-1 (or the pseudogene TRBV3-2) with TRBJ1-2; TRBD1 is a possible D gene (6 bases). The CDR3 runs to 13 residues. Germline V CDR1 and CDR2: LGHDT, YNNKEL (reference sequence). V gave up 4 bases and J gave up 8 bases, with 14 bases separating them.

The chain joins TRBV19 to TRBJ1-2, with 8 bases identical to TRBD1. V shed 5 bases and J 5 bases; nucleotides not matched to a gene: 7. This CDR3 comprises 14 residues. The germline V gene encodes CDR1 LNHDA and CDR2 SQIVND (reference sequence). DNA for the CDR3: TGTGCCAGTAGTGAAGCAGGGGGCACATATGGCTACACCTTC. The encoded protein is CASSEAGGTYGYTF.

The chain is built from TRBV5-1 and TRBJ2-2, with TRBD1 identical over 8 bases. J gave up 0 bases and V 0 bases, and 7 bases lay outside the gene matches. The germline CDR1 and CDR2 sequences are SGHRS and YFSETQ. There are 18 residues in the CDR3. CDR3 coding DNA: TGCGCCAGCAGCTTGGATCCGGGACAGGTCGCGAACACCGGGGAGCTGTTTTTT. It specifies CASSLDPGQVANTGELFF.

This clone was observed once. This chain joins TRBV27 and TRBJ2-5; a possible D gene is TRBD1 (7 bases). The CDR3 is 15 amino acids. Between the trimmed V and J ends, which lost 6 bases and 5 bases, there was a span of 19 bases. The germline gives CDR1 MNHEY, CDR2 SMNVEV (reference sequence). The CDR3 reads CASRISGGPGETQYF. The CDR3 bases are TGTGCCAGCAGGATCTCAGGGGGGCCGGGGGAGACCCAGTACTTC.

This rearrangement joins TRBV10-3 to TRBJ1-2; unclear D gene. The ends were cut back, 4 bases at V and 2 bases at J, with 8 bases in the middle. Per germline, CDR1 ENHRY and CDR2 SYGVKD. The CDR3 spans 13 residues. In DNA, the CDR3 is TGTGCCATCAGTGGGGAGGGAAACTATGGCTACACCTTC. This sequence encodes CAISGEGNYGYTF.

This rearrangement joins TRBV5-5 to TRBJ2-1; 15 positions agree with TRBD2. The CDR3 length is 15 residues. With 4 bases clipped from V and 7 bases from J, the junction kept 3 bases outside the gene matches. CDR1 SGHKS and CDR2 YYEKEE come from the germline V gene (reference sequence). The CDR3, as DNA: TGTGCCAGCAGCCCGGGACTAGCGGGAGGTAATGAGCAGTTCTTC. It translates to CASSPGLAGGNEQFF.

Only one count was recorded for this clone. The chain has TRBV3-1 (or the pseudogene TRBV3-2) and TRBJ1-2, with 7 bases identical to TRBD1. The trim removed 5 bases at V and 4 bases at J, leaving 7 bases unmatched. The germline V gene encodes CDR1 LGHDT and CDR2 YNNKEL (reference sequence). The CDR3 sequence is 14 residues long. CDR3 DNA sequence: TGTGCCAGCAGCAACCGGGACAGCCTCTATGGCTACACCTTC. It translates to CASSNRDSLYGYTF.

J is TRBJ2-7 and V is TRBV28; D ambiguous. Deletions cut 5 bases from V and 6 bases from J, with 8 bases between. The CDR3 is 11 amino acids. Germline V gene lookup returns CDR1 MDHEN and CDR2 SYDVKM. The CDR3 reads CASSRIGEQYF. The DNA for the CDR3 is TGTGCCAGCAGTAGAATCGGCGAGCAGTACTTC.

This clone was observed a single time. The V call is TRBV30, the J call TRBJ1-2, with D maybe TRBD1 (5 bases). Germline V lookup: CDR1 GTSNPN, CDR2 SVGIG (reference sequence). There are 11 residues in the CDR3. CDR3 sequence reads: CVSGENYGYTF. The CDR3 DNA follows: TGTGTCTCGGGGGAGAACTATGGCTACACCTTC.

The DNA for the CDR3 is TGTGCCAGCAGTTCCCAGGGGAAAAGCTCCTACAATGAGCAGTTCTTC. Translation gives CASSSQGKSSYNEQFF. The chain combines TRBV7-9 with TRBJ2-1, with D perhaps TRBD1 (6 bases). CDR3 length: 16 amino acids. Germline assignment: CDR1 SEHNR and CDR2 FQNEAQ (reference sequence). V shed 6 bases and J shed 0 bases, with 15 bases lying between them.

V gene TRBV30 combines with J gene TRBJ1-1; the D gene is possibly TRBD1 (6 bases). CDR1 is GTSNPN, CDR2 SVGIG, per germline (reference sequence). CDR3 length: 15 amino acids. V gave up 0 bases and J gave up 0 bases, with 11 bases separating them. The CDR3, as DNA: TGTGCCTGGAGTGTAGTAGGGGGACTGAACACTGAAGCTTTCTTT. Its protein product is CAWSVVGGLNTEAFF.

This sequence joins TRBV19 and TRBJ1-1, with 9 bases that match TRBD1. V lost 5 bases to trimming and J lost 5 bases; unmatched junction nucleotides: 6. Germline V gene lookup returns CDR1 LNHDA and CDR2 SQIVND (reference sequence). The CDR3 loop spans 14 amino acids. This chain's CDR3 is CASSPGQGMTEAFF. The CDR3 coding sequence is TGTGCCAGTAGTCCGGGACAGGGAATGACTGAAGCTTTCTTT.

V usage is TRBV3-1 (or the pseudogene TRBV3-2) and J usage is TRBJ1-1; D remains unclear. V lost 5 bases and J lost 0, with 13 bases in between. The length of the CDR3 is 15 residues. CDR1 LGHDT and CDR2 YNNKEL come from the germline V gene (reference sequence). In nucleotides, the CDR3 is TGTGCCAGCAGCAAAAGCGGGGTTATGAACACTGAAGCTTTCTTT. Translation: CASSKSGVMNTEAFF.